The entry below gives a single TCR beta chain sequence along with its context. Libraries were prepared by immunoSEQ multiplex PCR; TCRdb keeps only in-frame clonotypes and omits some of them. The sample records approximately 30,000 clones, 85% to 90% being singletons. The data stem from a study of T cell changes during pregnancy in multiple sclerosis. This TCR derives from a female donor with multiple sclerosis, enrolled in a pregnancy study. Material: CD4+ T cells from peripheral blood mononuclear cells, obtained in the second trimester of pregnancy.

The CDR3 is CASSLGPRVTSNQPQHF. The CDR3 nucleotides read TGTGCCAGCAGTTTAGGCCCCAGGGTAACAAGCAATCAGCCCCAGCATTTT. V and J are TRBV27 and TRBJ1-5, with D possibly matching TRBD1 (5 bases). The CDR3 consists of 17 residues. Germline-derived CDR1 and CDR2 are MNHEY and SMNVEV (reference sequence). V lost 2 bases and J lost 1, with 15 bases in between.